These T cell receptor beta chains were read from a single sample in a study of T-cell reconstitution after alpha-beta-depleted transplantation in children. TCRdb fed the PCR reads into MiXCR, producing one record per CDR3 protein. The data contain about 20,000 distinct CDR3 sequences, over 10% of them singletons. The sample here was PBMCs, mostly from graft donor cells, taken 60 days after TCRalphabeta/CD19-depleted stem cell transplant. The receptors derive from a female patient aged 2 to 10 who had a stem cell transplant for congenital amegakaryocytic thrombocytopenia, so the T cells may come from the graft donor. Each CDR3 is given with its conserved first and last residue. Fields, in order: clone size, V gene, CDR3 protein. Rows give clone size only sometimes, using once, few, many, or a class for an expanded clone.

clone size: many
V gene: TRBV3-1
CDR3 protein: CASSRLAGGYNEQFF

clone size: NA
V gene: TRBV4-1
CDR3 protein: CASSRRTGEGNQPQHF

clone size: many
V gene: TRBV7-9
CDR3 protein: CASSLTGRKTQYF

clone size: large
V gene: TRBV27
CDR3 protein: CASSPKVPNGEQFF

clone size: many
V gene: TRBV5-1
CDR3 protein: CASSLRGLAGTDTQYF

clone size: many
V gene: TRBV6-1
CDR3 protein: CASIERGGYEQFF

clone size: many
V gene: TRBV7-9
CDR3 protein: CASSPSRSWNEQFF

clone size: many
V gene: TRBV7-9
CDR3 protein: CASSLAFDGGYTF

clone size: many
V gene: TRBV7-8
CDR3 protein: CASTQTSGLNTEAFF

clone size: many
V gene: TRBV4-2
CDR3 protein: CASSHGLAQYF

clone size: many
V gene: TRBV6-6
CDR3 protein: CASSQGARAEKLFF

clone size: many
V gene: TRBV10-3
CDR3 protein: CAISESGFTGGNQPQHF

clone size: many
V gene: TRBV6-5
CDR3 protein: CASSSPGAVRQPQHF

clone size: many
V gene: TRBV7-9
CDR3 protein: CASSLLGGALDYGYTF

clone size: NA
V gene: TRBV7-9
CDR3 protein: CASSPGQGFEKLFF

clone size: many
V gene: TRBV5-1
CDR3 protein: CASSFLQGYGEQFF

clone size: once
V gene: TRBV28
CDR3 protein: CASTMAGTSGGSYEQYF

clone size: few
V gene: TRBV20-1
CDR3 protein: CSAKQAYSNQPQHF

clone size: few
V gene: TRBV5-1
CDR3 protein: CASSLGGQGGTEAFF

clone size: few
V gene: TRBV5-1
CDR3 protein: CASSSTTGGAETQYF

clone size: many
V gene: TRBV10-2
CDR3 protein: CASGAWLGETQYF

clone size: many
V gene: TRBV5-1
CDR3 protein: CASRSATVRGETQYF

clone size: many
V gene: TRBV5-1
CDR3 protein: CASSFGGRVRNEQFF

clone size: many
V gene: TRBV7-2
CDR3 protein: CASSLTSRTGELFF

clone size: many
V gene: TRBV20-1
CDR3 protein: CSARSPTRGDIQYF

clone size: many
V gene: TRBV24-1
CDR3 protein: CATSDHNSPDEYEQFF

clone size: NA
V gene: TRBV29-1
CDR3 protein: CSVGGHGGSRGYTF

clone size: NA
V gene: TRBV6-2/TRBV6-3
CDR3 protein: CASSYSLAGAPDTQYF

clone size: many
V gene: TRBV6-5
CDR3 protein: CASRLTGGGNQPQHF

clone size: many
V gene: TRBV4-1
CDR3 protein: CASSRDRRWEDTQYF

clone size: many
V gene: TRBV12-3/TRBV12-4
CDR3 protein: CASSLRRVSDEQFF

clone size: NA
V gene: TRBV3-1
CDR3 protein: CASCPDRGLFYGYTF

clone size: many
V gene: TRBV4-1
CDR3 protein: CASSPLGREKLFF

clone size: NA
V gene: TRBV30
CDR3 protein: CAWSVRTIDEQFF

clone size: many
V gene: TRBV4-1
CDR3 protein: CASSQEGNVGETQYF

clone size: many
V gene: TRBV27
CDR3 protein: CASSPGTANNEQFF

clone size: NA
V gene: TRBV5-4
CDR3 protein: CASSLEGANTGELFF